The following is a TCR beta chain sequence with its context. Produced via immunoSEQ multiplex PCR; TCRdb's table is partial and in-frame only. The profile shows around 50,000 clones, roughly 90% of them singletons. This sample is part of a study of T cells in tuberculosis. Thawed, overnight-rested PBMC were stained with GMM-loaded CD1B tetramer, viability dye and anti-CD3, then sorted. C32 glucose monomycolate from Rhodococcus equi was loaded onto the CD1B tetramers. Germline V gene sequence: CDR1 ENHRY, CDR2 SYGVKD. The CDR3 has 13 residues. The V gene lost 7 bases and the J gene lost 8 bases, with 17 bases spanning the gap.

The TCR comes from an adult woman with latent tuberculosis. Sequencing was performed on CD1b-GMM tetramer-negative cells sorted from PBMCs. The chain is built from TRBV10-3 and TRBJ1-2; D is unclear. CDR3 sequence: CAITVGSGYGYTF. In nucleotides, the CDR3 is TGTGCCATCACAGTAGGATCCGGGTACGGCTACACCTTC.